This T cell receptor beta chain was sequenced during a study of Graves' ophthalmopathy and Graves' hyperthyroidism. This clonotype appeared many times. Its antigen remains unidentified. TCR beta CDR3 regions were amplified from RNA transcripts. HTBI primers served in a first-round RT-PCR, which a second-round multiplex PCR followed. TCRdb called the multiplex PCR reads again in MiXCR, with one record for every CDR3 protein. Among 680,000 or so distinct CDR3 sequences listed, 20% to 25% were seen once. The CDR3 contains 16 residues. V gave up 0 bases and J gave up 1 base, with 13 bases separating them. Germline V gene lookup returns CDR1 SGHRS and CDR2 YFSETQ. Newly diagnosed, the hyperthyroidism patients had under 2 months' duration and were aged 18 to 65. Clinicians diagnosed using symptoms, serum thyroxine, TRAb, thyroid ultrasound and orbital computed tomography. PBMCs stemmed from around 10 ml of fresh peripheral blood.

Study-wide findings and caveats: Most expanded clonotypes in thyroid above 0.001 frequency also showed up in blood.

V gene TRBV5-1 combines with J gene TRBJ1-2, with D tentatively TRBD1 (5 bases). The source of this sequence is a woman aged 18-35 years with stable Graves' hyperthyroidism. Some clones in this sample may be carry-over from other donors' samples. The specimen was peripheral blood. CDR3 sequence: CASSLESGRLNYGYTF. The CDR3 DNA is TGCGCCAGCAGCTTGGAGTCAGGGAGACTTAACTATGGCTACACCTTC.